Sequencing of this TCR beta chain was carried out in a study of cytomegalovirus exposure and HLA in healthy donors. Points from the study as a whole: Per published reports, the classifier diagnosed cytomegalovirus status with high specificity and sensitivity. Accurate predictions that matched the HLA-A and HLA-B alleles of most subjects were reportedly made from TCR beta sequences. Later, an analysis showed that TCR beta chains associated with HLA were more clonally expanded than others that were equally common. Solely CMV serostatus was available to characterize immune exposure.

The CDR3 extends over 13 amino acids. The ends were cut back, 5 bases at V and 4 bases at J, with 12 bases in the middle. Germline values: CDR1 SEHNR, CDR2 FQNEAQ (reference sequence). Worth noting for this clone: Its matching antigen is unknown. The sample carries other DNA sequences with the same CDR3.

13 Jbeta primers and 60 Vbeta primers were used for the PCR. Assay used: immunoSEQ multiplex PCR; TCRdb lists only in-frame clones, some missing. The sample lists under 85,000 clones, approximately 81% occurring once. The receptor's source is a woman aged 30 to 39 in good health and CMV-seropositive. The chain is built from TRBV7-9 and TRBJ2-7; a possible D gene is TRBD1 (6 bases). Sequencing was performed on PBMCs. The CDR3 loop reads CASSPGQSYEQYF. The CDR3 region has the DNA TGTGCCAGCAGCCCGGGACAATCGTACGAGCAGTACTTC.